A single TCR beta chain is shown here with its context. Which antigen it targets is not known. Base qualities are not at hand, and no much larger clone is one base apart. The data were obtained in a study of vaccination effects on CD4 cells after COVID-19 (dated by TCRdb to between 2021 and 2023). With respect to the entire study: In the ViraFEST assay, PBMC were stimulated with viral peptide pools, and antigen-specific CD4+ T cell clonotypes were then identified by expansion using TCR sequencing. Two doses of either the BNT162b2 or the mRNA-1273 mRNA SARS-CoV-2 vaccine were administered to participants. About 1.8 million PBMC per well were cultured with about 9 ug/ml peptides in IMDM containing approximately 4.6% human AB serum, around 10 IU/ml IL-2 and gentamicin. SARS-CoV-2 spike-specific CD4+ TCR repertoires from before and after mRNA vaccination were compared in COVID-19 convalescent patients and in infection-naive vaccine recipients. Altogether, nine to ten COVID-19 convalescent patients and 4 SARS-CoV-2-naive healthy vaccine recipients made up the full study. The Oncomine TCR Beta short-read assay on an Illumina iSeq 100 was used to sequence cultures from other donors in the study. Summary of the overall study and its limitations: Among healthy vaccine recipients, nearly all vaccine-induced clones were SARS-CoV-2 mono-reactive, and only 1 of 255 was cross-reactive with common cold coronaviruses. Only a small number of convalescent patients were included, and no early post-infection timepoints were available, which limited the study. At late post-vaccination timepoints, both infection-induced and vaccine-induced clones showed marked clonal contraction, consistent with waning T cell responses.

After less than 13 days of culture, CD4+ T cells were isolated with the EasySep CD4+ T cell isolation kit. None of the healthy vaccine recipients had a prior SARS-CoV-2 infection, which was confirmed by nucleocapsid antibody tests that came back negative both before and after vaccination. Half of the culture medium was replaced with fresh IL-2-containing medium on days 3 and 7. Each peptide stimulation condition was cultured in triplicate wells unless otherwise noted. Using Ficoll-Paque Plus gradient centrifugation, PBMC were separated from whole blood and then either used fresh or cryopreserved at -140C. The QIAamp micro DNA kit was used to extract genomic DNA from the cultured CD4+ T cells. Taken from cysteine to phenylalanine, the CDR3 has 15 residues. This entry keeps only the CDR3 DNA: 45 bases, framed from base 1. The germline V gene provides CDR1 MNHEY and CDR2 SVGEGT. Germline trimming: 5 bases from V, 2 bases from J; junction bases outside gene matches: 1.

Library preparation was by the immunoSEQ multiplex PCR assay. DNA from the CD4+ T cells that had been cultured and isolated underwent TCR beta CDR3 sequencing. The paper's processing steps were these. Non-productive TCR sequences were removed, reads were trimmed to the CDR3 region, and CDR3s of at least 7 amino acids were retained. The MANAFEST web app was used to pick out antigen-specific clonotypes by comparing their expansion in peptide wells with that in reference cultures. To be called positive, a clone needed expansion at FDR<0.05 compared with the reference and with all other wells, an odds ratio greater than 5, and a frequency greater than 0.1% in two replicate wells. Cross-reactive clonotypes were defined as significantly expanded in SARS-CoV-2 spike wells and in at least one common cold coronavirus spike condition. Using the stringdist R package, CDR3 similarity was measured by Levenshtein distance, and unrooted trees were constructed with ape in R 3.6.1. TCRdb took over this immuneACCESS table, retaining in-frame rearrangements with V and J assigned. Such tables are incomplete; in checked studies, under half of the missing clones stem from an unresolved V gene, and the remainder is unexplained. That table gives V, J and clone size, and the DNA gave D and trimming. Counted in this sample were around 41,000 clones; 82% of them appeared once. Nearly 3% of the sample is held by the ten biggest clonotypes.

The TCR originated in a human donor who received a COVID-19 vaccine. The material sequenced was CD4+ T cells from PBMCs cultured without peptide, taken before COVID-19 vaccination. The sequence is built from TRBV6-2 or TRBV6-3 and TRBJ2-1; TRBD2 aligns with 12 central bases. The nucleotide sequence is given as TGTGCCAGCAGTAGACTAGCGGGGGCCTACAATGAGCAGTTCTTC. Its coded protein is CASSRLAGAYNEQFF.